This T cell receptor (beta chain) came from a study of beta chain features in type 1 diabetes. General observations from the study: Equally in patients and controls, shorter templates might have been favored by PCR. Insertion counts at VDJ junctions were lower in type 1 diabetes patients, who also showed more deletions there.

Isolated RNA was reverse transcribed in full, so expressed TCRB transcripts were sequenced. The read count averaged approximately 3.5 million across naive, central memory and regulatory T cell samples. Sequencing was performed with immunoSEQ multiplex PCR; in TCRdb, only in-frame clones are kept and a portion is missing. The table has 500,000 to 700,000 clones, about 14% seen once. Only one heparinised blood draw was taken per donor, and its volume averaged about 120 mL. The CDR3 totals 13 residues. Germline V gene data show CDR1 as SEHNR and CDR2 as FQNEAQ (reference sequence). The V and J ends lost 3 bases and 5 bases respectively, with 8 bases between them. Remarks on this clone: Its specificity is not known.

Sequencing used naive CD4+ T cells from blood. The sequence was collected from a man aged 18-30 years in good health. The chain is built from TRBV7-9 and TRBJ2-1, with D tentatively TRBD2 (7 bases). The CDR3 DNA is TGTGCCAGCAGCTTCGGGGGGCACAATGAGCAGTTCTTC. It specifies CASSFGGHNEQFF.